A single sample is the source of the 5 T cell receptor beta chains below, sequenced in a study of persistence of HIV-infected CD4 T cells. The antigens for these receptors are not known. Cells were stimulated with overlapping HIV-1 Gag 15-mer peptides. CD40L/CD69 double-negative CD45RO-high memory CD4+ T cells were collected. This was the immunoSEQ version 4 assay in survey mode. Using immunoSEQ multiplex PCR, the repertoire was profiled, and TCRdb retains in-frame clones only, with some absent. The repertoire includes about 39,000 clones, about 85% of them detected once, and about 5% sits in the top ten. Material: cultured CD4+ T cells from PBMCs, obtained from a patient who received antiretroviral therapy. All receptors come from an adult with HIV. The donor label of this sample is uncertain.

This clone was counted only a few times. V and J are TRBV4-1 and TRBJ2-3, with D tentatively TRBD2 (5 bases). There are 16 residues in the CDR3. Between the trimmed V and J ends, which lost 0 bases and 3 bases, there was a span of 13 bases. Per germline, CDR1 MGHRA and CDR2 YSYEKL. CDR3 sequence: CASSQDLAPGTDTQYF. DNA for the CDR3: TGCGCCAGCAGCCAAGATTTAGCTCCGGGGACAGATACGCAGTATTTT.

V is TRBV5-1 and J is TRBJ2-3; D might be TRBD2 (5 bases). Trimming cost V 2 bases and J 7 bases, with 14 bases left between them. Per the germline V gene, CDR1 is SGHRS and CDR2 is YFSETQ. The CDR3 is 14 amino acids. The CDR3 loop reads CASSFEGRPNTQYF. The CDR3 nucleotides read TGCGCCAGCAGCTTTGAGGGAAGGCCGAATACGCAGTATTTT.

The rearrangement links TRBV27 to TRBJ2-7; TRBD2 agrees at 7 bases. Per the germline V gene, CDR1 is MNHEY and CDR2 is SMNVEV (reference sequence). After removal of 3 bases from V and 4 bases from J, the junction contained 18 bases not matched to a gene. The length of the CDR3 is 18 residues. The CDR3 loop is CASSLRRGDFGRPYEQYF. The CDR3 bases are TGTGCCAGCAGTTTGCGTCGGGGGGACTTCGGGAGGCCTTACGAGCAGTACTTC.

This CDR3 is CASSPTSGYQETQYF. CDR3 nucleotides: TGCGCCAGCAGCCCCACTAGCGGCTACCAAGAGACCCAGTACTTC. V is TRBV5-1 and J is TRBJ2-5; 8 bases line up with TRBD2. The CDR3 extends over 15 amino acids. Germline assignment: CDR1 SGHRS and CDR2 YFSETQ. The V and J ends lost 4 bases and 0 bases, in that order; junction bases with no gene match: 5.

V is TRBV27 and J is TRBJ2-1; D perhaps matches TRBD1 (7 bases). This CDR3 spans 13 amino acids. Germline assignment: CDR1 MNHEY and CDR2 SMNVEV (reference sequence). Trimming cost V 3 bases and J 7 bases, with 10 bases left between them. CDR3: CASSLTGRNEQFF. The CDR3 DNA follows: TGTGCCAGCAGTTTGACAGGGAGGAATGAGCAGTTCTTC.